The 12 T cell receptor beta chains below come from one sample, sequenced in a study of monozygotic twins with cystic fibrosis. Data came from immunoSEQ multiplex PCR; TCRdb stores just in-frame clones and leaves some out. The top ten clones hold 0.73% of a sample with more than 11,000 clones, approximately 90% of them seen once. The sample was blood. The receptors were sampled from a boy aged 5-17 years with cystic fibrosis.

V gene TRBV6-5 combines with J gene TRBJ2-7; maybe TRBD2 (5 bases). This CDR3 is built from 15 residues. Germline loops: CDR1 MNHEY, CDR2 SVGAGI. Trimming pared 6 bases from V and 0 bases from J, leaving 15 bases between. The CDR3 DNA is TGTGCCAGCAGCCTGACTACGTCGGGCTCCTACGAGCAGTACTTC. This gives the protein CASSLTTSGSYEQYF.

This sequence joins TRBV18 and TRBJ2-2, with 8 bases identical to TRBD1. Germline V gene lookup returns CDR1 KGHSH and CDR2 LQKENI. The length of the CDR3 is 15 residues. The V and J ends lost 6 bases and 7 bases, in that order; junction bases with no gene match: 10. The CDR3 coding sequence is TGTGCCAGCTCTCTCGGACAGGGCCGTGGCGGGGAGCTGTTTTTT. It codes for CASSLGQGRGGELFF.

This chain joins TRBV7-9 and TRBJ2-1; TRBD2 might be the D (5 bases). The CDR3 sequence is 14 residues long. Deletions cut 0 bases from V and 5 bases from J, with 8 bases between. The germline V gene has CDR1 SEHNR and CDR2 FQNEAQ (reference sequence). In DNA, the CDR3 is TGTGCCAGCAGCTTAGCGGAGGCTCACAATGAGCAGTTCTTC. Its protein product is CASSLAEAHNEQFF.

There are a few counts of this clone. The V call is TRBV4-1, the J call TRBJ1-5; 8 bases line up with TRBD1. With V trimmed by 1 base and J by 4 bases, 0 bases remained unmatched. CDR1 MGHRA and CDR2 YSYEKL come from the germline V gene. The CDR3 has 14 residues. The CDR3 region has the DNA TGCGCCAGCAGCCAAGGGACAGGGAATCAGCCCCAGCATTTT. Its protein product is CASSQGTGNQPQHF.

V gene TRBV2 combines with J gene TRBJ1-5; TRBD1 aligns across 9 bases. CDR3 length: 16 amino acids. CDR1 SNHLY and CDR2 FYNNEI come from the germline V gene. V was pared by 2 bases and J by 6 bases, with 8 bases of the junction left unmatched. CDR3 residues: CASSERTGDPGQPQHF. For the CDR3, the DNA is TGTGCCAGCAGTGAACGGACAGGGGATCCGGGTCAGCCCCAGCATTTT.

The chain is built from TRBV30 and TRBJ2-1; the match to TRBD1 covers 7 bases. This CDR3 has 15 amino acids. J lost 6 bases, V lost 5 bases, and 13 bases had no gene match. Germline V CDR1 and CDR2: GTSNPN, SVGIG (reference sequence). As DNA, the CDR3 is TGTGCCTGGTTGGACGAGGGGGCGCCCGGCAATGAGCAGTTCTTC. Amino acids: CAWLDEGAPGNEQFF.

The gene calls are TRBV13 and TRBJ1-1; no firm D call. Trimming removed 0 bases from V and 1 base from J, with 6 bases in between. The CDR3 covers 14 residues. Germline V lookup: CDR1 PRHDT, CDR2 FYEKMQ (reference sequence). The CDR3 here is CASSLGAANTEAFF. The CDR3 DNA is TGTGCCAGCAGCTTAGGCGCAGCGAACACTGAAGCTTTCTTT.

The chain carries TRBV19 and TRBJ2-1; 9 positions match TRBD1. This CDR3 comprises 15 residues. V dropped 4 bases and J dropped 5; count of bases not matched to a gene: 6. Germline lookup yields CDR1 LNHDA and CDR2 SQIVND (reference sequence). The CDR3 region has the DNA TGTGCCAGTAGTAAGGGACAGGGTAGGGACAATGAGCAGTTCTTC. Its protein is CASSKGQGRDNEQFF.

The CDR3: CASVQRGLAGGPGETQYF. For the CDR3, the DNA is TGTGCCAGCGTACAGCGGGGACTAGCGGGAGGGCCAGGAGAGACCCAGTACTTC. The chain recombines TRBV21-1 with TRBJ2-5; TRBD2, the table's D call, was not compared with the DNA. TRBV21-1 constitutes a pseudogene. This CDR3 comprises 18 residues.

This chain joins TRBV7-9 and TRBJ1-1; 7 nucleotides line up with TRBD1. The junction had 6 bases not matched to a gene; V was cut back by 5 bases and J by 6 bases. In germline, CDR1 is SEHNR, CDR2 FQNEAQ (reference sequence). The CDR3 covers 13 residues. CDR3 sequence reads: CASSRQGYPEAFF. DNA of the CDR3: TGTGCCAGCAGCAGACAGGGCTACCCTGAAGCTTTCTTT. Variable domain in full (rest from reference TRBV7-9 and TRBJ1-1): DTGVSQNPRHKITKRGQNVTFRCDPISEHNRLYWYRQTLGQGPEFLTYFQNEAQLEKSRLLSDRFSAERPKGSFSTLEIQRTEQGDSAMYLCASSRQGYPEAFFGQGTRLTVV.

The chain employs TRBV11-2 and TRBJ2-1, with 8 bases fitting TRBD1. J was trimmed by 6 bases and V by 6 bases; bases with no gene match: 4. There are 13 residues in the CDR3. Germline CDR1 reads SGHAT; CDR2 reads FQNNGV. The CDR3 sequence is CASSKTGVNEQFF. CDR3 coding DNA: TGTGCCAGCAGTAAGACAGGGGTCAATGAGCAGTTCTTC.

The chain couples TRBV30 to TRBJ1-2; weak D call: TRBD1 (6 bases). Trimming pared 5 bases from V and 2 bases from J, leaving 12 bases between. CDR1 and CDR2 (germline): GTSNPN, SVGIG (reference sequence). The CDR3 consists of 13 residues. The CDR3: CAWGRDTNYGYTF. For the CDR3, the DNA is TGTGCCTGGGGTAGGGACACCAACTATGGCTACACCTTC.